This entry features one T cell receptor beta chain sequence. Its antigen is still unknown. The sample is drawn from a study of cytomegalovirus exposure and HLA in healthy donors. The study, taken as a whole, reports: Later analysis placed DRB1 highest and HLA-C lowest in TCR association rates, which differed by HLA locus.

This CDR3 has 13 amino acids. V lost 7 bases and J 8 bases, leaving 15 bases between the germline ends. Germline loops: CDR1 SNHLY, CDR2 FYNNEI. Primers included in the PCR were 60 Vbeta and 13 Jbeta primers. Using immunoSEQ multiplex PCR, the repertoire was profiled, and TCRdb retains in-frame clones only, with some absent. In the table there are roughly 150,000 clones, 73% of which are singletons. V is TRBV2 and J is TRBJ1-5; D is uncertain. Specimen: PBMCs. The source of this sequence is a woman between 18 and 29 years old in good health and CMV-seropositive. DNA for the CDR3: TGTGCCAGCATAGCGGGCCCCGGGGAGCCCCAGCATTTT. As protein: CASIAGPGEPQHF.